These 23 T cell receptor beta chains were all obtained from the same sample, sequenced in a study of control samples from healthy donors and cancer patients. Here immunoSEQ multiplex PCR was the method, and the copy in TCRdb shows in-frame clones only, minus some. The data contain over 150,000 clones, around 94% of them singletons. Material for sequencing was PBMCs. The receptors here all came from a man in his sixties with colorectal cancer.

J is TRBJ1-4 and V is TRBV9; D unresolved. Germline CDR1 reads SGDLS; CDR2 reads YYNGEE. Trimming removed 1 base from V and 5 bases from J, with 6 bases in between. CDR3 size: 13 residues. The CDR3 reads CASSVSMNEKLFF. In nucleotides, the CDR3 is TGTGCCAGCAGCGTATCGATGAATGAAAAACTGTTTTTT.

The chain carries TRBV19 and TRBJ2-7; D call uncertain. The CDR3 loop spans 14 amino acids. V was pared by 6 bases and J by 0 bases, with 12 bases between. Per the germline V gene, CDR1 is LNHDA and CDR2 is SQIVND (reference sequence). The CDR3 spells CASSRQLSSYEQYF. CDR3 sequence (DNA): TGTGCCAGTAGCCGTCAGCTGAGCTCCTACGAGCAGTACTTC.

The chain joins TRBV23-1 to TRBJ2-7, with D maybe TRBD2 (5 bases). TRBV23-1 is an ORF, and what it does is uncertain. V lost 5 bases and J 2 bases, leaving 13 bases between the germline ends. The CDR3 contains 14 residues. CDR3 region: CASSWTGRTYEQYF. CDR3 DNA sequence: TGCGCCAGCAGTTGGACGGGAAGAACCTACGAGCAGTACTTC.

V gene TRBV12-3 or TRBV12-4 combines with J gene TRBJ2-5; D is perhaps TRBD2 (5 bases). Trimming left V 3 bases short and J 5 bases short, with 10 bases between. The CDR3 length is 13 residues. The CDR3 DNA is TGTGCCAGCAGTTTGGGCACGGGGGAGACCCAGTACTTC. This gives the protein CASSLGTGETQYF.

The chain links TRBV24-1 to TRBJ1-4; tentative D call: TRBD1 (5 bases). Deletions cut 4 bases from V and 5 bases from J, with 7 bases between. Germline CDR1 KGHDR, CDR2 SFDVKD. CDR3 size: 13 residues. The CDR3 DNA is TGTGCCACCAGTGAACGGACAAATGAAAAACTGTTTTTT. It codes for CATSERTNEKLFF.

This chain connects TRBV5-1 to TRBJ1-2, with D maybe TRBD1 (5 bases). V shed 0 bases and J shed 3 bases, with 9 bases lying between them. CDR1 SGHRS and CDR2 YFSETQ come from the germline V gene. The CDR3 is made up of 14 amino acids. The CDR3: CASSLGPGDYGYTF. DNA of the CDR3: TGCGCCAGCAGCTTGGGGCCGGGGGACTATGGCTACACCTTC.

This chain connects TRBV4-1 to TRBJ1-3; weak D call: TRBD1 (5 bases). The V gene lost 6 bases and the J gene lost 0 bases, with 9 bases spanning the gap. There are 14 residues in the CDR3. From germline, CDR1 is MGHRA and CDR2 YSYEKL. The CDR3 loop is CASRGAGSGNTIYF. CDR3 nucleotides: TGCGCCAGCAGAGGGGCAGGCTCTGGAAACACCATATATTTT.

The rearrangement links TRBV10-3 to TRBJ2-5, with a weak D call TRBD1 (6 bases). CDR1 and CDR2 (germline): ENHRY, SYGVKD. The CDR3 loop spans 14 amino acids. V was cut by 6 bases and J by 2 bases, with 13 bases left in between. CDR3 in DNA: TGTGCCATCAGCACAGGGTCGGAACAAGAGACCCAGTACTTC. This codes for CAISTGSEQETQYF.

The chain combines TRBV24-1 with TRBJ2-3; 12 bases are shared with TRBD2. CDR1 and CDR2 from the germline V gene are KGHDR and SFDVKD. V trimming: 4 bases; J trimming: 7 bases; junction bases outside the gene matches: 11. This CDR3 spans 17 amino acids. The CDR3 nucleotides are TGTGCCACCAGTGAGGCTAGCGGGGGGGCGGCCATGAATACGCAGTATTTT. It is translated as CATSEASGGAAMNTQYF.

The V call is TRBV7-2, the J call TRBJ2-3, with D perhaps TRBD2 (5 bases). The CDR3 extends over 14 amino acids. V lost 4 bases and J lost 2, with 10 bases in between. Germline CDR1 is SGHTA and CDR2 is FQGNSA. CDR3 DNA sequence: TGTGCCAGCAGCTCACGGGGAATCACAGATACGCAGTATTTT. Translated: CASSSRGITDTQYF. The full variable domain, rest sourced from reference TRBV7-2 and TRBJ2-3, is GAGVSQSPSNKVTEKGKDVELRCDPISGHTALYWYRQSLGQGLEFLIYFQGNSAPDKSGLPSDRFSAERTGGSVSTLTIQRTQQEDSAVYLCASSSRGITDTQYFGPGTRLTVL.

This rearrangement joins TRBV7-9 to TRBJ2-5; TRBD2 aligns across 8 bases. CDR1 and CDR2 (germline): SEHNR, FQNEAQ (reference sequence). The V and J ends lost 5 bases and 2 bases, in that order; junction bases with no gene match: 7. This CDR3 spans 15 amino acids. Here the CDR3 reads CASSPHSGGQETQYF. CDR3 bases: TGTGCCAGCAGCCCCCACAGCGGGGGTCAAGAGACCCAGTACTTC.

The gene calls are TRBV6-5 and TRBJ1-4, with D tentatively TRBD1 (6 bases). Germline lookup yields CDR1 MNHEY and CDR2 SVGAGI. The CDR3 loop spans 13 amino acids. Between the trimmed V and J ends, which lost 8 bases and 3 bases, there was a span of 10 bases. In DNA, the CDR3 is TGTGCCAGCCAGGAGGGGGCTAATGAAAAACTGTTTTTT. It yields the protein CASQEGANEKLFF.

The V gene is TRBV6-6, the J gene TRBJ1-4, with 8 bases aligning to TRBD1. From germline, CDR1 is MNHNY and CDR2 SVGAGI (reference sequence). Germline trimming cut 2 bases from V and 0 bases from J; bases unmatched to any gene: 2. This CDR3 is built from 16 residues. CDR3 loop: CASSYVQGATNEKLFF. The CDR3 nucleotides read TGTGCCAGCAGTTACGTACAGGGGGCAACTAATGAAAAACTGTTTTTT.

In DNA form, the CDR3 reads TGCAGCGTAAAGACAGGGGGCTCAGCTTTCTTT. It specifies CSVKTGGSAFF. The chain combines TRBV29-1 with TRBJ1-1, with 10 bases aligning to TRBD1. V dropped 6 bases and J dropped 10; count of bases not matched to a gene: 5. Germline V gene lookup returns CDR1 SQVTM and CDR2 ANQGSEA. There are 11 residues in the CDR3.

Of note for this clone: A junction boundary mismatches the germline segment, possibly from a read error. The chain carries TRBV18 and TRBJ2-3, with D perhaps matching TRBD1 or TRBD2 (6 bases each). The CDR3 is made up of 12 amino acids. Germline V gene data show CDR1 as KGHSH and CDR2 as LQKENI. In nucleotides, the CDR3 is TGTGCCAGCTCCCCCGGCGAGGGGGGTAGACGTTTT. This sequence encodes CASSPGEGGRRF. The full variable domain, with the rest looked up from reference TRBV18 and TRBJ2-3, is NAGVMQNPRHLVRRRGQEARLRCSPMKGHSHVYWYRQLPEEGLKFMVYLQKENIIDESGMPKERFSAEFPKEGPSILRIQQVVRGDSAAYFCASSPGEGGRRFGPGTRLTVL.

CDR3 region: CASSDINMGENYNEQFF. CDR3 bases: TGTGCCAGTAGTGATATCAATATGGGGGAGAACTACAATGAGCAGTTCTTC. The chain is built from TRBV19 and TRBJ2-1; TRBD1 or TRBD2 may be the D gene (5 bases each). The length of the CDR3 is 17 residues. CDR1 is LNHDA, CDR2 SQIVND, per germline (reference sequence). Trimming stripped 5 bases from V and 3 bases from J, with 20 bases between.

The chain carries TRBV27 and TRBJ2-5; 8 bases are a match to TRBD2. The V and J ends lost 5 bases and 1 base, in that order; junction bases with no gene match: 9. This CDR3 has 16 residues. Germline V gene data show CDR1 as MNHEY and CDR2 as SMNVEV (reference sequence). CDR3 sequence reads: CASSPIGTSFQETQYF. The DNA for the CDR3 is TGTGCCAGCAGTCCGATCGGGACTAGTTTCCAAGAGACCCAGTACTTC.

The rearrangement uses TRBV19 and TRBJ2-7, with D tentatively TRBD1 (6 bases). Trimming stripped 5 bases from V and 1 base from J, with 15 bases between. Germline CDR1 LNHDA, CDR2 SQIVND (reference sequence). The CDR3 consists of 15 residues. This chain's CDR3 is CASSPPQGNSYEQYF. CDR3 bases: TGTGCCAGTAGTCCGCCGCAGGGGAATTCCTACGAGCAGTACTTC. The full variable domain, with the rest looked up from reference TRBV19 and TRBJ2-7, is DGGITQSPKYLFRKEGQNVTLSCEQNLNHDAMYWYRQDPGQGLRLIYYSQIVNDFQKGDIAEGYSVSREKKESFPLTVTSAQKNPTAFYLCASSPPQGNSYEQYFGPGTRLTVT.

The chain combines TRBV5-4 with TRBJ2-7, with a tentative D call TRBD1 (6 bases). This CDR3 has 17 residues. V was cut by 0 bases and J by 12 bases, with 28 bases left in between. CDR1 and CDR2 from the germline V gene are SGHNT and YYREEE (reference sequence). The CDR3 is CASSLDRVYRPGGSWYF. CDR3 DNA: TGTGCCAGCAGCTTGGACAGGGTATACCGCCCAGGAGGTTCTTGGTACTTC.

V gene TRBV5-6 combines with J gene TRBJ2-2, with TRBD1 matching 7 bases. V lost 0 bases to trimming and J lost 1 base; unmatched junction nucleotides: 3. CDR3 size: 16 residues. Germline V gene sequence: CDR1 SGHDT, CDR2 YYEEEE. The CDR3 spells CASSLVDRKNTGELFF. In DNA form, the CDR3 reads TGTGCCAGCAGCTTGGTGGACAGGAAGAACACCGGGGAGCTGTTTTTT.

V and J are TRBV3-1 (or the pseudogene TRBV3-2) and TRBJ2-3; D may be TRBD1 (6 bases). The germline V and J ends were trimmed by 2 bases and 0 bases, with 15 bases remaining between them. The CDR3 is made up of 17 amino acids. Germline V gene lookup returns CDR1 LGHDT and CDR2 YNNKEL (reference sequence). The CDR3, as DNA: TGTGCCAGCAGCCAAAGGGGGTGGGGCGCTAGCACAGATACGCAGTATTTT. Its translation is CASSQRGWGASTDTQYF.

On this clone itself: Other DNA sequences in this sample translate to the same CDR3. The chain has TRBV12-3 or TRBV12-4 and TRBJ2-7, with a weak D call TRBD2 (5 bases). V was clipped by 2 bases and J by 3 bases, with 5 bases between them. The CDR3 contains 12 residues. CDR3 sequence (DNA): TGTGCCAGCAGTTTAAGCGGCTACGAGCAGTACTTC. This translates into CASSLSGYEQYF.

V gene TRBV6-5 combines with J gene TRBJ2-3; the D gene is possibly TRBD2 (6 bases). Trimming left V 2 bases short and J 1 base short, with 13 bases between. Germline CDR1 and CDR2: MNHEY and SVGAGI. The CDR3 is 16 residues long. This CDR3 reads CASSYAGLLGTDTQYF. Written as DNA, the CDR3 is TGTGCCAGCAGTTACGCCGGACTACTGGGCACAGATACGCAGTATTTT.